Shown below are 25 T cell receptor beta chains from a single sample sequenced in a study of T-cell memory formation after mild COVID-19. TCRdb redid the calling of the 5' RACE reads with MiXCR, one entry per CDR3 protein. This sample has 500,000 to 550,000 distinct CDR3 sequences; roughly 21% occur once, and the top ten carry around 13%. The specimen was PBMCs or a T cell subset sorted from them (not recorded which). The receptors were sampled from an adult woman who had mild COVID-19 (a few samples of this study predate the infection). Cell type and time point are not known.

This clonotype was observed a few times. The chain recombines TRBV29-1 with TRBJ1-3, with a possible D match to TRBD1 (6 bases). Germline-derived CDR1 and CDR2 are SQVTM and ANQGSEA. Trimming pared 7 bases from V and 8 bases from J, leaving 15 bases between. This CDR3 contains 12 residues. CDR3 loop: CSGSQGSDTIYF. Written as DNA, the CDR3 is TGCAGCGGATCGCAGGGGTCGGACACCATATATTTT.

This clonotype was observed a handful of times. The J gene is TRBJ2-3, the V gene TRBV9, with TRBD2 matching 12 bases. The J segment lost 2 bases and the V segment lost 4 bases, leaving 11 bases of the junction unmatched. The CDR3 contains 18 residues. From germline, CDR1 is SGDLS and CDR2 YYNGEE. The CDR3 bases are TGTGCCAGCAGCCCTTGGGGACTAGCGGGTTCCCACACAGATACGCAGTATTTT. It encodes CASSPWGLAGSHTDTQYF.

J is TRBJ2-7 and V is TRBV18, with D unclear. Trimming removed 5 bases from V and 7 bases from J, with 24 bases in between. Germline CDR1 reads KGHSH; CDR2 reads LQKENI. The CDR3 has 16 amino acids. The CDR3 loop is CASSASAQTGTREQYF. The DNA for the CDR3 is TGTGCCAGCTCAGCATCCGCCCAAACCGGAACCCGGGAGCAGTACTTC.

This clonotype was observed a handful of times. This sequence joins TRBV18 and TRBJ1-2; D remains unclear. Germline V gene data show CDR1 as KGHSH and CDR2 as LQKENI. V was pared by 3 bases and J by 8 bases, with 13 bases between. The length of the CDR3 is 13 residues. The CDR3 loop is CASSPTAGHGYTF. The CDR3 DNA reads TGTGCCAGCTCACCTACGGCAGGTCACGGCTACACCTTC.

This clonotype appeared a few times. The rearrangement uses TRBV29-1 and TRBJ2-6; D remains unclear. V gave up 6 bases and J gave up 0 bases, with 15 bases separating them. This CDR3 has 16 residues. In germline, CDR1 is SQVTM, CDR2 ANQGSEA. CDR3 DNA: TGCAGCGTCTCCTCGTGGCTGAACTCTGGGGCCAACGTCCTGACTTTC. As protein: CSVSSWLNSGANVLTF.

This sequence joins TRBV7-6 and TRBJ1-6; D is ambiguous. V was cut by 0 bases and J by 0 bases, with 12 bases left in between. CDR3 length equals 18 residues. Per the germline V gene, CDR1 is SGHVS and CDR2 is FNYEAQ. The CDR3 protein is CASSLAADRSSYNSPLHF. CDR3 sequence (DNA): TGTGCCAGCAGCTTAGCGGCGGACCGAAGCTCCTATAATTCACCCCTCCACTTT.

In its sample, this clonotype was seen many times. J is TRBJ2-3 and V is TRBV10-3; D tentatively fits TRBD1 or TRBD2 (6 bases each). The CDR3 is 15 amino acids. Trimming stripped 2 bases from V and 0 bases from J, with 9 bases between. The germline V gene has CDR1 ENHRY and CDR2 SYGVKD. This chain's CDR3 is CAISERGPSTDTQYF. The CDR3 DNA follows: TGTGCCATCAGTGAGCGGGGGCCAAGCACAGATACGCAGTATTTT.

The rearrangement uses TRBV23-1 and TRBJ2-7; TRBD1 aligns across 7 bases. TRBV23-1 is annotated as an ORF whose role is uncertain. V was clipped by 4 bases and J by 2 bases; unmatched bases: 5. The length of the CDR3 is 14 residues. CDR3 in DNA: TGCGCCAGCAGTCTCGAGGGGGCGACCTACGAGCAGTACTTC. It translates to CASSLEGATYEQYF.

A word on this clonotype: Mismatch with germline at one junction end may stem from a read error. The chain is built from TRBV5-1 and TRBJ1-2; D is undetermined. Germline CDR1 reads SGHRS; CDR2 reads YFSETQ. The CDR3 is made up of 13 amino acids. CDR3 residues: CASSLPNDYCYTF. DNA of the CDR3: TGCGCCAGCAGCTTGCCTAATGACTATTGCTACACCTTC.

J is TRBJ2-3 and V is TRBV5-1, with a possible D match to TRBD2 (6 bases). Between the trimmed V and J ends, which lost 4 bases and 6 bases, there was a span of 18 bases. Germline CDR1 is SGHRS and CDR2 is YFSETQ. This CDR3 comprises 15 residues. The CDR3 nucleotides are TGCGCCAGCAGCATTGGTCTGACCCGGGGGGATACGCAGTATTTT. This gives the protein CASSIGLTRGDTQYF.

The chain employs TRBV7-3 and TRBJ2-2; D call uncertain. This CDR3 has 17 amino acids. Trimming took off 1 base at V and 0 bases at J, with 12 bases between the two ends. From germline, CDR1 is SGHTA and CDR2 FQGTGA. The CDR3 DNA reads as TGTGCCAGCAGCTTAATCCCAGACATTGCGAACACCGGGGAGCTGTTTTTT. Its protein is CASSLIPDIANTGELFF.

This clonotype was counted between two and nine times. The rearrangement uses TRBV18 and TRBJ2-5; D is possibly TRBD1 (5 bases). Germline V gene lookup returns CDR1 KGHSH and CDR2 LQKENI. Between the trimmed V and J ends, which lost 3 bases and 6 bases, there was a span of 11 bases. This CDR3 has 13 residues. DNA for the CDR3: TGTGCCAGCTCACCGTCGCAGGGTCAGACCCAGTACTTC. Translating it yields CASSPSQGQTQYF. Full variable domain (remainder filled in from reference TRBV18 and TRBJ2-5): NAGVMQNPRHLVRRRGQEARLRCSPMKGHSHVYWYRQLPEEGLKFMVYLQKENIIDESGMPKERFSAEFPKEGPSILRIQQVVRGDSAAYFCASSPSQGQTQYFGPGTRLLVL.

In its sample, this clonotype was seen a few times. The J gene is TRBJ1-3, the V gene TRBV5-1; D gene ambiguous. The V gene lost 1 base and the J gene lost 0 bases, with 14 bases spanning the gap. The CDR3 runs to 17 residues. Germline loops: CDR1 SGHRS, CDR2 YFSETQ. The CDR3 here is CASSLMDSVSSGNTIYF. The CDR3 nucleotides are TGCGCCAGCAGCTTGATGGATTCCGTAAGCTCTGGAAACACCATATATTTT.

This clonotype was seen more than once but under ten times. The rearrangement uses TRBV7-6 and TRBJ2-1; no clear D gene. Trimming took off 5 bases at V and 12 bases at J, with 17 bases between the two ends. CDR1 SGHVS and CDR2 FNYEAQ come from the germline V gene. The CDR3 loop spans 13 amino acids. DNA for the CDR3: TGTGCCAGCAGCCCTTCGGAGAGGACCGTGCAGTTCTTC. Encoded protein: CASSPSERTVQFF.

This clonotype was seen repeatedly, ten times or more. The chain uses TRBV27 and TRBJ1-1; D unresolved. Germline assignment: CDR1 MNHEY and CDR2 SMNVEV (reference sequence). Between the trimmed V and J ends, which lost 2 bases and 3 bases, there was a span of 10 bases. The CDR3 length is 14 residues. The CDR3 region is CASSLVAADTEAFF. CDR3 in DNA: TGTGCCAGCAGTTTAGTTGCTGCAGACACTGAAGCTTTCTTT.

The J gene is TRBJ2-7, the V gene TRBV2; 7 bases are a match to TRBD1. V dropped 5 bases and J dropped 6; count of bases not matched to a gene: 7. From germline, CDR1 is SNHLY and CDR2 FYNNEI. The CDR3 totals 13 residues. The CDR3 nucleotides are TGTGCCAGCAGTCCGACAGGGTCGGGCGAGCAGTACTTC. Amino acid sequence: CASSPTGSGEQYF.

The chain links TRBV20-1 to TRBJ1-1; D not resolved. V was trimmed by 2 bases and J by 8 bases, leaving 24 bases between them. CDR1 DFQATT and CDR2 SNEGSKA come from the germline V gene (reference sequence). This CDR3 contains 16 residues. This CDR3 is CSARPKAPSKGPEAFF. Here the CDR3 DNA reads TGCAGTGCTAGACCAAAGGCCCCGTCGAAAGGACCAGAAGCTTTCTTT.

This clonotype appeared a few times. The gene calls are TRBV6-2 or TRBV6-3 and TRBJ1-1; tentative D call: TRBD1 (5 bases). The CDR3 length is 12 residues. Looked up from germline, CDR1 is MNHEY and CDR2 is SVGEGT. V was shortened by 0 bases and J by 11 bases, with 10 bases between the two germline ends. CDR3 sequence (DNA): TGTGCCAGCAGTTACTCTGGGACGTTGGCTTTCTTT. Translation: CASSYSGTLAFF.

This chain joins TRBV11-2 and TRBJ1-2; D remains ambiguous. Trimming took 5 bases from V and 0 from J, leaving 13 bases between them. This CDR3 has 15 amino acids. Germline values: CDR1 SGHAT, CDR2 FQNNGV. The CDR3 DNA reads TGTGCCAGCAGCCTGGTAACACAAACTAACTATGGCTACACCTTC. It specifies CASSLVTQTNYGYTF.

The CDR3 DNA follows: TGCAGTGCTAGAGATAGGGGGGGCACCTTC. Its protein product is CSARDRGGTF. The chain carries TRBV20-1 and TRBJ1-2; TRBD1 might be the D (6 bases). The CDR3 has 10 residues. Germline CDR1 is DFQATT and CDR2 is SNEGSKA (reference sequence). V lost 0 bases, J lost 13 bases, and 9 bases lay in between.

The gene calls are TRBV5-1 and TRBJ2-1, with 8 bases that match TRBD2. Trimming removed 0 bases from V and 4 bases from J; junction bases left unmatched: 9. Germline V gives CDR1 SGHRS, CDR2 YFSETQ. This CDR3 is built from 17 residues. CDR3 sequence reads: CASSLGALADIYNEQFF. In DNA, the CDR3 is TGCGCCAGCAGCTTGGGGGCACTAGCGGACATTTACAATGAGCAGTTCTTC.

In this sample, this clonotype turned up a few times. The V gene is TRBV20-1, the J gene TRBJ2-1, with a weak D call TRBD1 (6 bases). CDR1 and CDR2 from the germline V gene are DFQATT and SNEGSKA (reference sequence). Trimming cost V 5 bases and J 2 bases, with 16 bases left between them. This CDR3 region has 15 residues. For the CDR3, the DNA is TGCAGTGCTTCTACCTACAGGGTCGCCTACAATGAGCAGTTCTTC. Its protein product is CSASTYRVAYNEQFF.

The sample holds a few counts of this clonotype. The CDR3 bases are TGTGCCAGCAGCTTTCGCAGGGTAGGCTATGGCTACACCTTC. It codes for CASSFRRVGYGYTF. The chain is built from TRBV7-9 and TRBJ1-2, with a possible D match to TRBD1 (5 bases). The CDR3 runs to 14 residues. Per germline, CDR1 SEHNR and CDR2 FQNEAQ (reference sequence). V lost 3 bases and J lost 4, with 12 bases in between.

CDR3 sequence: CASSQPYSPEGTVGEQYF. Written as DNA, the CDR3 is TGTGCCAGCAGCCAACCCTACTCCCCCGAAGGGACAGTCGGCGAGCAGTACTTC. The J gene is TRBJ2-7, the V gene TRBV3-1; TRBD1 agrees at 7 bases. This CDR3 has 18 residues. Trimming cost V 2 bases and J 6 bases; bases outside gene matches: 19. Germline-derived CDR1 and CDR2 are LGHDT and YNNKEL (reference sequence).

This sequence joins TRBV7-2 and TRBJ1-1; D gene ambiguous. The germline V gene encodes CDR1 SGHTA and CDR2 FQGNSA. Trimming left V 2 bases short and J 0 bases short, with 7 bases between. CDR3 length: 14 amino acids. The CDR3 region is CASSLQVMNTEAFF. The CDR3 bases are TGTGCCAGCAGCTTACAGGTTATGAACACTGAAGCTTTCTTT.